A single sample gave rise to the 12 T cell receptor beta chains below, sequenced in a study of blood T cell repertoires in COVID-19. Assay: immunoSEQ multiplex PCR; the TCRdb copy retains only in-frame clones and omits some. The sample lists some 140,000 clones; about three quarters were seen once. Material: peripheral blood. The receptors were gathered from a man older than 75 with acute or convalescent COVID-19.

Remarks on this clone: The same CDR3 can be traced to other DNA sequences in this sample. Here the CDR3 reads CASSSGTGGNYGYTF. CDR3 nucleotide sequence: TGCGCCAGCAGCTCTGGGACAGGGGGAAACTATGGCTACACCTTC. This chain links TRBV5-1 with TRBJ1-2, with 11 bases that match TRBD1. CDR1 SGHRS and CDR2 YFSETQ come from the germline V gene. This CDR3 has 15 amino acids. V trimming: 3 bases; J trimming: 2 bases; junction bases outside the gene matches: 3.

The rearrangement joins TRBV7-9 to TRBJ2-7; D ambiguous. The CDR3 has 15 residues. Between the trimmed V and J ends, which lost 7 bases and 1 base, there was a span of 17 bases. CDR1 and CDR2 from the germline V gene are SEHNR and FQNEAQ (reference sequence). For the CDR3, the DNA is TGTGCCAGCACCCAAGAAGTGGCTGTATCCTACGAGCAGTACTTC. Amino acids: CASTQEVAVSYEQYF.

The chain couples TRBV27 to TRBJ1-1; 10 positions agree with TRBD1. V was clipped by 2 bases and J by 1 base; unmatched bases: 7. The CDR3 sequence is 17 residues long. Germline assignment: CDR1 MNHEY and CDR2 SMNVEV (reference sequence). For the CDR3, the DNA is TGTGCCAGCAGTTTACCGACAGGGGGCGGGAGGAACACTGAAGCTTTCTTT. Amino acids: CASSLPTGGGRNTEAFF.

The genes are TRBV7-9 and TRBJ1-2; 11 bases are shared with TRBD1. CDR1 and CDR2 (germline): SEHNR, FQNEAQ (reference sequence). The ends lost 5 bases at V and 7 bases at J; junction bases unmatched: 12. The CDR3 spans 16 residues. The CDR3 coding sequence is TGTGCCAGCAGCCCAGCGATTGGACAGGGGGCGGGTGGCTACACCTTC. Translated: CASSPAIGQGAGGYTF.

The chain carries TRBV19 and TRBJ1-2, with D perhaps TRBD1 (6 bases). Germline V gene data show CDR1 as LNHDA and CDR2 as SQIVND (reference sequence). V lost 6 bases and J lost 2, with 16 bases in between. The CDR3 spans 15 residues. The CDR3 nucleotides are TGTGCCAGTAGGAGTACCGGGACAACAAACTATGGCTACACCTTC. As protein: CASRSTGTTNYGYTF. Full variable domain (outside the CDR3, taken from reference TRBV19 and TRBJ1-2): DGGITQSPKYLFRKEGQNVTLSCEQNLNHDAMYWYRQDPGQGLRLIYYSQIVNDFQKGDIAEGYSVSREKKESFPLTVTSAQKNPTAFYLCASRSTGTTNYGYTFGSGTRLTVV.

A few counts support this clone. The chain employs TRBV30 and TRBJ2-3, with D tentatively TRBD1 (6 bases). This CDR3 is 13 amino acids long. CDR1 is GTSNPN, CDR2 SVGIG, per germline (reference sequence). The ends were cut back, 5 bases at V and 6 bases at J, with 15 bases in the middle. This CDR3 is CAWSPQGHDTQYF. The DNA of the CDR3 is TGTGCCTGGTCCCCCCAGGGGCATGATACGCAGTATTTT.

This chain connects TRBV23-1 to TRBJ2-5; 7 bases are a match to TRBD1. TRBV23-1 counts as an open reading frame of uncertain function. CDR3 length: 16 amino acids. V was pared by 2 bases and J by 3 bases, with 9 bases of the junction left unmatched. CDR3 sequence: CASSQGSGTAKETQYF. In DNA, the CDR3 is TGCGCCAGCAGTCAAGGGTCCGGGACAGCAAAAGAGACCCAGTACTTC.

The CDR3 coding sequence is TGTGCCAGCAGTGAAGCGGTGGCAGGGGTTGGCTACACCTTC. This codes for CASSEAVAGVGYTF. The V call is TRBV6-1, the J call TRBJ1-2, with TRBD1 as a possible D gene (6 bases). Trimming took off 0 bases at V and 7 bases at J, with 12 bases between the two ends. Per the germline V gene, CDR1 is MNHNS and CDR2 is SASEGT. CDR3 length equals 14 residues.

The J gene is TRBJ2-6, the V gene TRBV6-5, with D possibly TRBD2 on 5 matching bases. CDR3 length: 14 amino acids. Germline CDR1 MNHEY, CDR2 SVGAGI. Trimming left V 10 bases short and J 4 bases short, with 14 bases between. For the CDR3, the DNA is TGTGCCACCCGATCGGGGTTAGGGGCCAACGTCCTGACTTTC. This gives the protein CATRSGLGANVLTF.

This clone occurred once. The chain has TRBV7-2 and TRBJ1-6, with D uncertain. The V gene lost 2 bases and the J gene lost 9 bases, with 8 bases spanning the gap. In germline, CDR1 is SGHTA, CDR2 FQGNSA. The CDR3 consists of 13 residues. CDR3 protein: CASSLFPGSPLHF. The CDR3 coding sequence is TGTGCCAGCAGCTTATTCCCCGGTTCACCCCTCCACTTT.

J is TRBJ2-3 and V is TRBV18; 7 bases align to TRBD1. Trimming cost V 8 bases and J 3 bases; bases outside gene matches: 5. Germline V gene lookup returns CDR1 KGHSH and CDR2 LQKENI. CDR3 length equals 13 residues. The CDR3 DNA reads as TGTGCCAGCCTACAGGGGCCGACAGATACGCAGTATTTT. This encodes CASLQGPTDTQYF.

The genes are TRBV18 and TRBJ1-1; a possible D gene is TRBD1 (6 bases). The germline V gene has CDR1 KGHSH and CDR2 LQKENI. This CDR3 is 12 amino acids long. Trimming took off 2 bases at V and 7 bases at J, with 8 bases between the two ends. The CDR3 protein is CASSPKGDEAFF. The DNA of the CDR3 is TGTGCCAGCTCACCAAAGGGGGATGAAGCTTTCTTT.